This T cell receptor beta chain was observed in a study of blood T cell repertoires in COVID-19. The wider study: Samples representing acute and convalescent COVID-19 were sourced from the United States, Italy and Spain. In each case, the material was cDNA or gDNA derived from T cells, B-cell-depleted T cells, or PBMCs.

The CDR3 length is 16 residues. The trim removed 3 bases at V and 0 bases at J, leaving 7 bases unmatched. The germline gives CDR1 SGHNT, CDR2 YYREEE (reference sequence). In the original workflow: Reference gene primer amplification in the assay estimated nucleated cell counts. The data were produced by immunoSEQ multiplex PCR, yet TCRdb's version contains in-frame clones alone and is incomplete. From that table come the V and J calls and clone size; the DNA was used to work out D and trimming. This table holds around 81,000 clones, about 80% found once. Material for sequencing was peripheral blood. This receptor was identified in a human donor in a cohort sampled during active COVID-19. This chain uses TRBV5-4 with TRBJ1-1; 8 bases agree with TRBD1. CDR3 amino acids: CASSSRTGPMNTEAFF. For the CDR3, the DNA is TGTGCCAGCAGCTCACGGACAGGGCCGATGAACACTGAAGCTTTCTTT.